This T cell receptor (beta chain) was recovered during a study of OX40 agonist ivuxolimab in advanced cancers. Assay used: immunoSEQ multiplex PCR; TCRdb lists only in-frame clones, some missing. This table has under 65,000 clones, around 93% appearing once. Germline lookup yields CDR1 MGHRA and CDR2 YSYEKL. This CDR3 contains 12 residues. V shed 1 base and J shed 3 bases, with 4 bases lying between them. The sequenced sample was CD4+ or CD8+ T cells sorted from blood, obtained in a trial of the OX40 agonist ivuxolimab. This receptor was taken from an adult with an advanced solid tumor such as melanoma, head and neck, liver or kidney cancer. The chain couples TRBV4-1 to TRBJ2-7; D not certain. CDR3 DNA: TGCGCCAGCAGCCAAGGAGGCTACGAGCAGTACTTC. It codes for CASSQGGYEQYF.